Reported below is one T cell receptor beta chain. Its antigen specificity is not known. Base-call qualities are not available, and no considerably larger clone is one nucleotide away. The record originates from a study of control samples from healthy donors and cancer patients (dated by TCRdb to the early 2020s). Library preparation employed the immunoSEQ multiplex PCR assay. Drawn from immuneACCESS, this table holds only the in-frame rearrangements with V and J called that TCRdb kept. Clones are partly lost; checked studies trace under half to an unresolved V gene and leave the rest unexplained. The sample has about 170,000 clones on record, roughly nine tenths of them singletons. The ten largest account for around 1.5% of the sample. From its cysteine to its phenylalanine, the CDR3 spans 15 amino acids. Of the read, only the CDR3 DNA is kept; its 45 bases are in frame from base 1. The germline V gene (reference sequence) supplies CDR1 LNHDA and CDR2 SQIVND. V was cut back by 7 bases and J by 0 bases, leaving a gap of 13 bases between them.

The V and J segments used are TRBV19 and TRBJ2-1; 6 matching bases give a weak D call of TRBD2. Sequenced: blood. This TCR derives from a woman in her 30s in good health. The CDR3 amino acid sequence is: CASTPTRSSYNEQFF. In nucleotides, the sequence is TGTGCCAGTACCCCGACTAGGAGCTCCTACAATGAGCAGTTCTTC.